This passage covers 25 T cell receptor beta chains from one sample sequenced in a study of early T cells in non-severe SARS-CoV-2 infection. TCRdb re-called the 5' RACE reads with MiXCR, one entry per CDR3 protein. Here the sample spans about 83,000 distinct CDR3 sequences, approximately 13% being singletons. Sequences were obtained from whole blood. The receptor set was obtained from an adult who was a healthcare worker with PCR-confirmed SARS-CoV-2 infection or an uninfected control (not recorded which).

The chain has TRBV7-2 and TRBJ2-3; D gene uncertain. Trimming cost V 1 base and J 2 bases, with 1 base left between them. The CDR3 loop spans 12 amino acids. Germline V gene sequence: CDR1 SGHTA, CDR2 FQGNSA. Here the CDR3 reads CASSLDTDTQYF. CDR3 coding DNA: TGTGCCAGCAGCTTAGACACAGATACGCAGTATTTT.

This clonotype appeared many times. This chain links TRBV7-8 with TRBJ2-2, with a weak D call TRBD1 (5 bases). The CDR3 runs to 14 residues. V lost 7 bases and J lost 7, with 16 bases in between. CDR1 and CDR2 (germline): SGHVS, FQNEAQ. Here the CDR3 DNA reads TGTGCCAGCAAGAGAAGGGGCCCCGTCGGGGAGCTGTTTTTT. Translated: CASKRRGPVGELFF. The full variable domain, completed using reference TRBV7-8 and TRBJ2-2, is GAGVSQSPRYKVAKRGQDVALRCDPISGHVSLFWYQQALGQGPEFLTYFQNEAQLDKSGLPSDRFFAERPEGSVSTLKIQRTQQEDSAVYLCASKRRGPVGELFFGEGSRLTVL.

The sample holds a few counts of this clonotype. The rearrangement uses TRBV7-9 and TRBJ1-1, with D possibly being TRBD1 (6 bases). Per germline, CDR1 SEHNR and CDR2 FQNEAQ (reference sequence). This CDR3 region has 13 residues. V lost 5 bases to trimming and J lost 2 bases, with 9 bases between them. CDR3 bases: TGTGCCAGCAGCCGGACAGCCAACACTGAAGCTTTCTTT. Translating it yields CASSRTANTEAFF.

This clonotype was detected many times. This chain links TRBV28 with TRBJ1-6; TRBD1 agrees at 8 bases. The CDR3 contains 18 residues. V gave up 6 bases and J gave up 0 bases; unmatched junction bases: 10. Germline assignment: CDR1 MDHEN and CDR2 SYDVKM. In DNA form, the CDR3 reads TGTGCCAGCAGCTGGGGACAGGTTTTATCCTCCTATAATTCACCCCTCCACTTT. Protein: CASSWGQVLSSYNSPLHF.

This clonotype was seen many times. The chain employs TRBV30 and TRBJ1-1; D gene ambiguous. CDR3 length: 12 residues. Germline V CDR1 and CDR2: GTSNPN, SVGIG (reference sequence). V shed 2 bases and J shed 4 bases, with 8 bases lying between them. CDR3 amino acids: CAWSLRGTEAFF. DNA of the CDR3: TGTGCCTGGAGTCTAAGAGGCACTGAAGCTTTCTTT.

This rearrangement joins TRBV4-3 to TRBJ1-2; D unresolved. The CDR3 loop spans 15 amino acids. V was trimmed by 5 bases and J by 7 bases, leaving 20 bases between them. From germline, CDR1 is LGHNA and CDR2 YSLEER. Here the CDR3 DNA reads TGCGCCAGCAGCTCCTATGCCGGCAACCCTCTTGGCTACACCTTC. It specifies CASSSYAGNPLGYTF.

This clonotype has more than one count but fewer than ten. J is TRBJ2-1 and V is TRBV5-1, with TRBD1 identical over 8 bases. CDR1 and CDR2 from the germline V gene are SGHRS and YFSETQ. The CDR3 covers 15 residues. The V and J ends lost 0 bases and 8 bases, in that order; junction bases with no gene match: 7. DNA of the CDR3: TGCGCCAGCAGCTTGGGGACAGGGATTATCGATGAGCAGTTCTTC. It specifies CASSLGTGIIDEQFF.

The V gene is TRBV9, the J gene TRBJ2-7; TRBD2 matches 7 bases. The trim removed 0 bases at V and 0 bases at J, leaving 3 bases unmatched. The CDR3 runs to 15 residues. CDR1 is SGDLS and CDR2 is YYNGEE in the germline V gene. CDR3 region: CASSVDSGRSYEQYF. CDR3 nucleotides: TGTGCCAGCAGCGTAGATAGCGGGCGCTCCTACGAGCAGTACTTC.

The V gene is TRBV20-1, the J gene TRBJ1-5; D remains unclear. V dropped 4 bases and J dropped 3 bases, with 16 bases sitting between them. There are 15 residues in the CDR3. CDR1 is DFQATT and CDR2 is SNEGSKA in the germline V gene (reference sequence). The CDR3 coding sequence is TGCAGTGCTATCGTCCACCAATGGCACAATCAGCCCCAGCATTTT. Translating gives CSAIVHQWHNQPQHF.

This clonotype came up many times. This chain connects TRBV12-3 or TRBV12-4 to TRBJ2-2; either TRBD1 or TRBD2 may supply D (5 bases each). This CDR3 spans 14 amino acids. V lost 5 bases and J lost 0, with 7 bases in between. The CDR3 loop is CASSGGSNTGELFF. As DNA, the CDR3 is TGTGCCAGCAGTGGGGGATCGAACACCGGGGAGCTGTTTTTT.

On this clonotype: This may be a read error, as it is one base from a much larger clone. J is TRBJ2-7 and V is TRBV18; the D gene is possibly TRBD2 (5 bases). Germline-derived CDR1 and CDR2 are KGHSH and LQKENI. This CDR3 region has 14 residues. The CDR3 loop reads CTSSDGVGAYEQYF. CDR3 nucleotides: TGTACCAGCTCAGACGGGGTCGGGGCCTACGAGCAGTACTTC. The full variable domain, in which reference TRBV18 and TRBJ2-7 provide the parts outside the CDR3, is NAGVMQNPRHLVRRRGQEARLRCSPMKGHSHVYWYRQLPEEGLKFMVYLQKENIIDESGMPKERFSAEFPKEGPSILRIQQVVRGDSAAYFCTSSDGVGAYEQYFGPGTRLTVT.

The chain has TRBV10-2 and TRBJ2-7; TRBD1 matches at 7 bases. Germline CDR1 WSHSY, CDR2 SAAADI. The CDR3 loop spans 15 amino acids. With 0 bases clipped from V and 0 bases from J, the junction kept 2 bases outside the gene matches. The CDR3 region has the DNA TGCGCCAGCAGTGAGTCGGGACAGCCCTCCTACGAGCAGTACTTC. Protein: CASSESGQPSYEQYF.

This clonotype was seen at least ten times. The chain couples TRBV5-1 to TRBJ2-7, with D maybe TRBD2 (5 bases). The V end lost 5 bases, the J end lost 6 bases, and 15 bases lay between the germline ends. Germline lookup yields CDR1 SGHRS and CDR2 YFSETQ. The CDR3 runs to 13 residues. The CDR3 loop reads CASRSSDRGEQYF. CDR3 nucleotide sequence: TGCGCCAGCAGATCCTCGGACCGGGGCGAGCAGTACTTC.

The chain employs TRBV9 and TRBJ2-2; 7 bases line up with TRBD1. The length of the CDR3 is 15 residues. Per germline, CDR1 SGDLS and CDR2 YYNGEE. The V gene end was trimmed by 4 bases and the J gene end by 3 bases; junction bases not matched to a gene: 6. In DNA, the CDR3 is TGTGCCAGCAGCTCTGACAGGGAAGACACCGGGGAGCTGTTTTTT. This gives the protein CASSSDREDTGELFF.

There are a few counts of this clonotype. The chain uses TRBV4-3 and TRBJ2-2; D uncertain. The germline V gene encodes CDR1 LGHNA and CDR2 YSLEER. V was shortened by 5 bases and J by 0 bases, with 7 bases between the two germline ends. CDR3 length: 14 amino acids. The CDR3 bases are TGCGCCAGCAGCATGCTGTCGAACACCGGGGAGCTGTTTTTT. It is translated as CASSMLSNTGELFF.

The chain is built from TRBV9 and TRBJ2-2; D gene unclear. Trimming left V 4 bases short and J 7 bases short, with 8 bases between. The CDR3 spans 12 residues. Germline V gives CDR1 SGDLS, CDR2 YYNGEE. CDR3 protein: CASSIAVGELFF. The CDR3 DNA is TGTGCCAGCAGCATAGCCGTCGGGGAGCTGTTTTTT.

This clonotype was picked up many times. The CDR3 region is CAISDRGDTGELFF. The CDR3 DNA is TGTGCCATCAGTGATCGGGGGGACACCGGGGAGCTGTTTTTT. The V call is TRBV10-3, the J call TRBJ2-2; 7 bases line up with TRBD2. This CDR3 is built from 14 residues. The germline gives CDR1 ENHRY, CDR2 SYGVKD. V was clipped by 3 bases and J by 3 bases; unmatched bases: 1.

This clonotype was detected only a few times. The chain carries TRBV3-1 and TRBJ2-7; tentative D call: TRBD1 (5 bases). The CDR3 contains 13 residues. Deletions cut 1 base from V and 9 bases from J, with 13 bases between. CDR1 and CDR2 (germline): LGHDT, YNNKEL (reference sequence). CDR3 DNA sequence: TGTGCCAGCAGCCAAGGGTCCAGTCAGGGGCAGTACTTC. Translation: CASSQGSSQGQYF.

At least ten counts were recorded for this clonotype. The chain has TRBV7-9 and TRBJ2-7; no clear D gene. This CDR3 contains 15 residues. V was clipped by 0 bases and J by 4 bases, with 13 bases between them. Germline V gene lookup returns CDR1 SEHNR and CDR2 FQNEAQ (reference sequence). CDR3 bases: TGTGCCAGCAGCTTAGCGAACCGACCTAGTTACGAGCAGTACTTC. It specifies CASSLANRPSYEQYF.

This clonotype was seen a handful of times. The V gene is TRBV30, the J gene TRBJ1-1; D gene ambiguous. In germline, CDR1 is GTSNPN, CDR2 SVGIG (reference sequence). V shed 1 base and J shed 1 base, with 4 bases lying between them. The CDR3 extends over 12 amino acids. Here the CDR3 DNA reads TGTGCCTGGAGTGACTGGAACACTGAAGCTTTCTTT. Its protein product is CAWSDWNTEAFF. Based on the CDR3 plus reference TRBV30 and TRBJ1-1, the full variable domain is SQTIHQWPATLVQPVGSPLSLECTVEGTSNPNLYWYRQAAGRGLQLLFYSVGIGQISSEVPQNLSASRPQDRQFILSSKKLLLSDSGFYLCAWSDWNTEAFFGQGTRLTVV.

At least ten counts were recorded for this clonotype. The chain combines TRBV13 with TRBJ2-2; 7 bases line up with TRBD1. CDR1 PRHDT and CDR2 FYEKMQ come from the germline V gene (reference sequence). The V and J ends lost 2 bases and 6 bases, in that order; junction bases with no gene match: 12. The CDR3 sequence is 17 residues long. DNA of the CDR3: TGTGCCAGCAGCTTATTCGTACAGGGGAGAGCGCCCGGGGAGCTGTTTTTT. This codes for CASSLFVQGRAPGELFF. Full variable domain (missing parts from reference TRBV13 and TRBJ2-2): AAGVIQSPRHLIKEKRETATLKCYPIPRHDTVYWYQQGPGQDPQFLISFYEKMQSDKGSIPDRFSAQQFSDYHSELNMSSLELGDSALYFCASSLFVQGRAPGELFFGEGSRLTVL.

At least ten counts were recorded for this clonotype. The CDR3 DNA is TGTGCCAGCAGCCTAGGACAGGGCGGCACAGATACGCAGTATTTT. Translated: CASSLGQGGTDTQYF. V gene TRBV7-2 combines with J gene TRBJ2-3; 8 nucleotides line up with TRBD1. The J segment lost 1 base and the V segment lost 5 bases, leaving 5 bases of the junction unmatched. Germline lookup yields CDR1 SGHTA and CDR2 FQGNSA. The length of the CDR3 is 15 residues.

This clonotype was found a few times. J is TRBJ1-5 and V is TRBV6-2 or TRBV6-3; no definite D call. The CDR3 spans 12 residues. From germline, CDR1 is MNHEY and CDR2 SVGEGT. Trimming left V 6 bases short and J 6 bases short, with 9 bases between. CDR3 nucleotides: TGTGCCAGCAGCACGGTGGGTCAGCCCCAGCATTTT. Amino acid sequence: CASSTVGQPQHF.

This clonotype was seen only a few times. The V call is TRBV5-4, the J call TRBJ1-6; TRBD1 matches at 11 bases. The V gene's germline CDR1 is SGHNT and CDR2 YYREEE (reference sequence). J lost 5 bases, V lost 4 bases, and 2 bases had no gene match. The CDR3 is 15 amino acids. The CDR3 protein is CASSGTGGNNSPLHF. CDR3 DNA: TGTGCCAGCAGCGGGACAGGGGGGAATAATTCACCCCTCCACTTT.

The table lists this clonotype with a few counts. The CDR3 region has the DNA TGCAGCGGGGGGCGGACAGGTGACGACTACACCTTC. Protein sequence: CSGGRTGDDYTF. This chain connects TRBV29-1 to TRBJ1-2, with 7 bases aligning to TRBD1. The CDR3 length is 12 residues. Germline loops: CDR1 SQVTM, CDR2 ANQGSEA. With V trimmed by 7 bases and J by 10 bases, 12 bases remained unmatched.